The rows below give T cell receptor beta chains drawn from one sample of a study of CD8 T cells in Susac syndrome. Via MiXCR, TCRdb re-called the immunoSEQ multiplex PCR reads, giving one row per CDR3 protein. The sample has approximately 190,000 distinct CDR3 sequences; around 93% are singletons. Sequenced: CD4+ T cells from PBMCs. These TCRs come from a human donor in good health. The CDR3 runs from the conserved cysteine through the conserved F or W. A D gene is named only where the DNA matches it firmly.

D gene	V gene	J gene	CDR3 protein
TRBD1	TRBV5-1	TRBJ1-2	CASSTTGQGAGGGYTF
-	TRBV18	TRBJ2-5	CASSPGNRPIETQYF
-	TRBV6-2/TRBV6-3	TRBJ2-2	CASGYRDSGELFF
-	TRBV7-9	TRBJ2-4	CASSPPSLAKNIQYF
TRBD1	TRBV11-2	TRBJ2-5	CASSLQGAQETQYF
TRBD1	TRBV3-1	TRBJ2-6	CASNLRDRYSRANVLTF
TRBD2	TRBV2	TRBJ2-3	CASNPTWGGDTDTQYF
-	TRBV7-9	TRBJ2-3	CASSFGPGTDTQYF
TRBD2	TRBV7-2	TRBJ2-1	CASSIRAGGLSDEQFF
TRBD1	TRBV15	TRBJ2-5	CATSRSPDRQETQYF
TRBD2	TRBV5-4	TRBJ2-1	CASSLVLAERQFF
TRBD2	TRBV5-1	TRBJ2-2	CASSLVARGGLNTGELFF
-	TRBV19	TRBJ2-1	CASSMTGNEQFF
TRBD1	TRBV29-1	TRBJ1-1	CSVEVTGPTEAFF
TRBD1	TRBV29-1	TRBJ1-2	CSVGDRESGYTF
TRBD1	TRBV27	TRBJ2-7	CASSLWGQGLYEQYF
-	TRBV7-9	TRBJ1-6	CASSFSNSPLHF
-	TRBV5-4	TRBJ1-1	CASSLDRQRGEAFF
TRBD2	TRBV6-2/TRBV6-3	TRBJ2-1	CASSRGGGASYNEQFF
-	TRBV9	TRBJ2-7	CASSVATGPGYEQYF
TRBD1	TRBV6-2/TRBV6-3	TRBJ1-2	CASSETGRLLRGYTF
-	TRBV7-2	TRBJ1-6	CASSLAQGGSPLHF
-	TRBV29-1	TRBJ1-1	CSVEDPGTEAFF
-	TRBV7-9	TRBJ1-2	CASSLGSTEGPYGYTF
TRBD2	TRBV5-1	TRBJ2-5	CASSLVRGAQETQYF
TRBD1	TRBV28	TRBJ1-5	CASSSDRAPYSNQPQHF
-	TRBV15	TRBJ2-7	CATSRVGGEQYF
TRBD1	TRBV25-1	TRBJ1-3	CASSELGQPSGNTIYF
-	TRBV4-1	TRBJ2-5	CASSQLPGTGNQETQYF
TRBD1	TRBV2	TRBJ1-1	CASSEKGTGSGKAFF
TRBD1	TRBV19	TRBJ2-4	CASSNDRVNDNIQYF
-	TRBV29-1	TRBJ1-1	CSVGFKLMNTEAFF
-	TRBV29-1	TRBJ1-5	CSVVSGNQPQHF
TRBD1	TRBV29-1	TRBJ2-2	CSVGGQGATGELFF
TRBD2	TRBV3-1	TRBJ2-2	CASGLVSTGELFF